This TCR beta chain was obtained from a study of blood T cell repertoires in COVID-19. The V end was cut by 3 bases, the J end by 5 bases, with 11 bases between. The CDR3 contains 13 residues. The germline V gene encodes CDR1 SGHTA and CDR2 FQGNSA. Sequencing used immunoSEQ multiplex PCR; TCRdb keeps in-frame clones, though not all of them. The sample shows about 190,000 clones, 70% to 90% of them seen only once. The rearrangement links TRBV7-2 to TRBJ2-7; D might be TRBD1 (5 bases). The material sequenced was peripheral blood. The sequence derives from a woman aged 40 to 50 who had recovered from COVID-19. CDR3 loop: CASSFRVGDEQYF. CDR3 in DNA: TGTGCCAGCAGCTTCAGGGTAGGCGACGAGCAGTACTTC.